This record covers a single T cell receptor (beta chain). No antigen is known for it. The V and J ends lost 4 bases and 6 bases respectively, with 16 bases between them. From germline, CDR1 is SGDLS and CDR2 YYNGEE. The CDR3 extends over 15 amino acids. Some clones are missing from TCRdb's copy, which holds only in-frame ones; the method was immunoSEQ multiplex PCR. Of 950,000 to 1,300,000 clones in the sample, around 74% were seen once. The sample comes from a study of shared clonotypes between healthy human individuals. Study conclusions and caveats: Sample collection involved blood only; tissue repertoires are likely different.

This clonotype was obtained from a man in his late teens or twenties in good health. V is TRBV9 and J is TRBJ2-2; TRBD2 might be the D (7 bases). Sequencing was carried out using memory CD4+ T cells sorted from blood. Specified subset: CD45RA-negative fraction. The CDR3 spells CASSPGVAGAGELFF. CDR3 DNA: TGTGCCAGCAGCCCAGGGGTAGCGGGCGCCGGGGAGCTGTTTTTT.